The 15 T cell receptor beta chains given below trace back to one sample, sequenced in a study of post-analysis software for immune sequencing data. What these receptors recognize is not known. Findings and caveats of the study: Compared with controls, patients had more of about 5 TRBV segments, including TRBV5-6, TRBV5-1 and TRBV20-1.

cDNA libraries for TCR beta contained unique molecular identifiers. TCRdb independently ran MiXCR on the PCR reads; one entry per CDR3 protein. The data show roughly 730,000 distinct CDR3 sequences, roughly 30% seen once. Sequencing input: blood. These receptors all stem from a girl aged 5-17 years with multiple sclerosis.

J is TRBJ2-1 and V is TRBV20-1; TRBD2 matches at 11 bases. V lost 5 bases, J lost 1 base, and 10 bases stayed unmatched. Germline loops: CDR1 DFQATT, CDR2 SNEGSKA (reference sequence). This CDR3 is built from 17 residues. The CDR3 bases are TGCAGTGCTTTCCTTAGCGGGAGGGATCAATCCTACAATGAGCAGTTCTTC. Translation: CSAFLSGRDQSYNEQFF.

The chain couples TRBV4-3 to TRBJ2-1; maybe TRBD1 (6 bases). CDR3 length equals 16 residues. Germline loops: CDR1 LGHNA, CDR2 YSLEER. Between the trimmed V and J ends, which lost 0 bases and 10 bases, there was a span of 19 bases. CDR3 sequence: CASSQDNPNPGAEQFF. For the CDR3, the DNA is TGCGCCAGCAGCCAAGATAACCCAAACCCAGGGGCGGAGCAGTTCTTC.

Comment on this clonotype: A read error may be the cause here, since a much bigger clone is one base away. The CDR3 DNA follows: TGCAGTGCTAGAGGACAGGGGGCCCTATCATTTTACGAGCAGTACTTC. Residues: CSARGQGALSFYEQYF. The rearrangement uses TRBV20-1 and TRBJ2-7, with TRBD1 matching over 10 bases. J gave up 4 bases and V 1 base, and 10 bases lay outside the gene matches. The CDR3 runs 16 residues. The germline gives CDR1 DFQATT, CDR2 SNEGSKA (reference sequence).

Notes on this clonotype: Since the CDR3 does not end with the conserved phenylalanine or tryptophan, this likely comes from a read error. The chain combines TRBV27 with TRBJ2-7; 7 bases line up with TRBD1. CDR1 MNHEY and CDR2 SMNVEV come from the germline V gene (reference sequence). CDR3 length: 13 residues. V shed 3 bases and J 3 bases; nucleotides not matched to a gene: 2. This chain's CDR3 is CASSLAGGYEQYL. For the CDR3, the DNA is TGTGCCAGCAGTTTGGCAGGGGGCTACGAGCAGTACCTC.

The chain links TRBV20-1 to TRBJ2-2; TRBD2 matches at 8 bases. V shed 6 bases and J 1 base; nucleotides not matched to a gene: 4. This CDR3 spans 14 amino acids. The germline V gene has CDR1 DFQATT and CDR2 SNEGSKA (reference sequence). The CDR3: CSAHSGGNTGELFF. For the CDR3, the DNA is TGCAGTGCACACAGCGGGGGGAACACCGGGGAGCTGTTTTTT.

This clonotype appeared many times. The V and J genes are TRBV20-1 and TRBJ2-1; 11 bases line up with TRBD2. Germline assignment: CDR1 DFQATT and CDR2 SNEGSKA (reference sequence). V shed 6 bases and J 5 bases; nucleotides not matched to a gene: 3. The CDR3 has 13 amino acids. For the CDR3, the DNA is TGCAGTGCCCTAGCGGGAGGTCACAATGAGCAGTTCTTC. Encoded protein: CSALAGGHNEQFF.

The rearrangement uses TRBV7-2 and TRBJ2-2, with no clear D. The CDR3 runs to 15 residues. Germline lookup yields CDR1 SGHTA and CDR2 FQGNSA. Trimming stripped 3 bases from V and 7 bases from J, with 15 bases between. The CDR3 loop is CASSFAPRMNGELFF. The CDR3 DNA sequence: TGTGCCAGCAGCTTTGCCCCGAGGATGAACGGGGAGCTGTTTTTT. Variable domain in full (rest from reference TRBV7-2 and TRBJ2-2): GAGVSQSPSNKVTEKGKDVELRCDPISGHTALYWYRQSLGQGLEFLIYFQGNSAPDKSGLPSDRFSAERTGGSVSTLTIQRTQQEDSAVYLCASSFAPRMNGELFFGEGSRLTVL.

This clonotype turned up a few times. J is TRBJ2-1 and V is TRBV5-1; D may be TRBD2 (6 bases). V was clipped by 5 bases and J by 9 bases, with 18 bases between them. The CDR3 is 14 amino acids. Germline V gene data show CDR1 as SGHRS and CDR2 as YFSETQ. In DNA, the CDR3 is TGCGCCAGCAGACAGGCTAGCGAATTGGGTGAGCAGTTCTTC. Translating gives CASRQASELGEQFF.

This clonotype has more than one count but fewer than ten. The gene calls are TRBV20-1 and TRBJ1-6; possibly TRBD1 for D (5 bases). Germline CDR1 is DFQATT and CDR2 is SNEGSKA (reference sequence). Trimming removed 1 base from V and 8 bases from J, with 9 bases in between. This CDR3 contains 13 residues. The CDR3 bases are TGCAGTGCTAGAGCAGGAGGGGATTCACCCCTCCACTTT. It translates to CSARAGGDSPLHF.

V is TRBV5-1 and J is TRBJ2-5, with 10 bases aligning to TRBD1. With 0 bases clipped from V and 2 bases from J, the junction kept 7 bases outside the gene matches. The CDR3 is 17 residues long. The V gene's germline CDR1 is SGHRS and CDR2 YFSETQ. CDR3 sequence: CASSLGGTGDNQETQYF. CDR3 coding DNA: TGCGCCAGCAGCTTGGGGGGGACAGGGGATAATCAAGAGACCCAGTACTTC.

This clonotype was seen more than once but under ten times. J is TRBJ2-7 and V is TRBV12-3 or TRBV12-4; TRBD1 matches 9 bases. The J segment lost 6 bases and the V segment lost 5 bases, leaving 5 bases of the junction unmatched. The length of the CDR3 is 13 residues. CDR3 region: CASSPGQGSEQYF. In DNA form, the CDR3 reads TGTGCCAGCAGTCCGGGACAGGGTAGCGAGCAGTACTTC.

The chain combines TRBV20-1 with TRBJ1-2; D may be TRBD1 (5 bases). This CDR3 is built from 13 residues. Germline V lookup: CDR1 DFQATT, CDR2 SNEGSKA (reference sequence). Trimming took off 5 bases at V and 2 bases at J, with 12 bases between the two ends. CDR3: CSAGDQGNYGYTF. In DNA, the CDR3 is TGCAGTGCTGGGGACCAGGGAAACTATGGCTACACCTTC.

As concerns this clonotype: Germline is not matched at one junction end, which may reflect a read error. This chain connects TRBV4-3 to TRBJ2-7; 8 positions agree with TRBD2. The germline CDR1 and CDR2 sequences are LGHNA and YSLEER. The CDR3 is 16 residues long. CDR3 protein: CASSQDPAGGPYEQHF. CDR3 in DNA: TGCGCCAGCAGCCAGGACCCTGCGGGAGGCCCCTACGAGCAGCACTTC.

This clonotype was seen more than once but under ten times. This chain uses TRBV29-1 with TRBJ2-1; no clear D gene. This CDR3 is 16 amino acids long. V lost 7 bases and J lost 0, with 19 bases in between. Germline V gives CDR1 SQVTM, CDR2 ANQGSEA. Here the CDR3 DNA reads TGCAGCGCGCCCCGGCCAGGATCAAGCTCCTACAATGAGCAGTTCTTC. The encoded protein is CSAPRPGSSSYNEQFF.

CDR3 loop: CASSQGVMGEQPQHF. The CDR3 DNA reads TGCGCCAGCAGCCAAGGGGTGATGGGAGAGCAGCCCCAGCATTTT. V usage is TRBV4-3 and J usage is TRBJ1-5; D gene unclear. CDR3 length equals 15 residues. V was clipped by 1 base and J by 7 bases, with 14 bases between them. CDR1 is LGHNA and CDR2 is YSLEER in the germline V gene.